The present T cell receptor beta chain was sequenced within a study of blood T cell repertoires in COVID-19. At the level of the study: The cDNA or gDNA used as material had been derived from T cells, B-cell-depleted T cells, or PBMCs.

CDR1 and CDR2 from the germline V gene are SGHRS and YFSETQ. There are 14 residues in the CDR3. V lost 4 bases, J lost 4 bases, and 5 bases stayed unmatched. Authors' methods: Amplifying reference gene primers gave estimates of nucleated cell counts. This table comes from immunoSEQ multiplex PCR, and its TCRdb copy is limited to in-frame clones, with some not included. V, J and clone size derive from that table, while D and trimming were established from the DNA sequence. The repertoire has approximately 120,000 clones, around 83% of them found once; the top ten carry more than 15%. Participants were placed into cohorts based on the clinical history they reported.

The source is a man younger than 40 who had recovered from COVID-19. This chain links TRBV5-1 with TRBJ2-5; the match to TRBD1 covers 9 bases. Sequencing input: PBMCs or T cells enriched from blood (not recorded which). This CDR3 is CASSPGTGRETQYF. The CDR3 nucleotides read TGCGCCAGCAGCCCGGGGACAGGGCGAGAGACCCAGTACTTC.